These T cell receptor beta chains were read from a single sample in a study of blood T cell repertoires in COVID-19. Using immunoSEQ multiplex PCR, the repertoire was profiled, and TCRdb retains in-frame clones only, with some absent. The sample has fewer than 300,000 clones; 91% are singletons. Sequenced input: peripheral blood. These receptors were taken from a woman aged 25 to 39 with COVID-19, enrolled during active disease. The CDR3 runs from the conserved cysteine through the conserved F or W. Fields, in order: V gene, clone size, D gene, J gene, CDR3 DNA, CDR3 protein. A D gene is named only where the DNA matches it firmly. The size of a clone is reported for some rows only, either as once, few or many, or as a class for expanded clones.

TRBV4-1,.,.,TRBJ1-5,TGCGCCAGCAGCCAAGCCCCGCCGGGAATCCCAAGTGATCAGCCCCAGCATTTT,CASSQAPPGIPSDQPQHF
TRBV10-2,.,TRBD1,TRBJ2-1,TGCGCCAGCACCCTCGACAGGGGCTCCTACAATGAGCAGTTCTTC,CASTLDRGSYNEQFF
TRBV27,once,TRBD1,TRBJ2-5,TGTGCCAGCAGACCTCAAGACAGGGTTATCGAGACCCAGTACTTC,CASRPQDRVIETQYF
TRBV4-2,once,.,TRBJ2-6,TGTGCCAGCAGCCAAGGTTCGGACGTCCTGACTTTC,CASSQGSDVLTF
TRBV7-2,.,TRBD1,TRBJ1-1,TGTGCCAGCAGCTCCTACAGGGGCCCCGACACTGAAGCTTTCTTT,CASSSYRGPDTEAFF
TRBV5-8,.,TRBD2,TRBJ2-3,TGTGCCAGCAGCATTGGGACTAGCGAGAGCACAGATACGCAGTATTTT,CASSIGTSESTDTQYF
TRBV6-4,.,.,TRBJ2-1,TGTGCCAGCAGTGACTGGGGTAGCGGCCACAATGAGCAGTTCTTC,CASSDWGSGHNEQFF
TRBV5-8,.,.,TRBJ1-5,TGTGCCAGCAGCTTGTATACAGAGAATCAGCCCCAGCATTTT,CASSLYTENQPQHF
TRBV18,once,.,TRBJ1-3,TGTGCCACCGGGGGGGCTGGAAACACCATATATTTT,CATGGAGNTIYF
TRBV30,.,TRBD2,TRBJ2-1,TGTGCCTGGAGTACCGGGACTAGCTCCTACAATGAGCAGTTCTTC,CAWSTGTSSYNEQFF
TRBV20-1,.,TRBD1,TRBJ1-6,TGCAGTGCTAGTCTTGGACAGGGAAGGGGGAGCTCCTATAATTCACCCCTCCACTTT,CSASLGQGRGSSYNSPLHF
TRBV7-2,.,.,TRBJ1-1,TGTGCCAGCAGCCCTCAGACAGGAACCTTCATGAACACTGAAGCTTTCTTT,CASSPQTGTFMNTEAFF
TRBV10-3,once,.,TRBJ2-7,TGTGCCATCAGTGCCGACACCTACGAGCAGTACTTC,CAISADTYEQYF
TRBV6-5,.,.,TRBJ2-1,TGTGCCAGCAGTCTCTTCCCGGGAGCCTACAATGAGCAGTTCTTC,CASSLFPGAYNEQFF
TRBV5-4,few,TRBD2,TRBJ2-1,TGTGCCAGCAGCTTGGCCTTACTAGCGGGAGAAGATGAGCAGTTCTTC,CASSLALLAGEDEQFF
TRBV18,.,.,TRBJ1-6,TGTGCCAGCTCACCACGTATTCCAGATAATTCACCCCTCCACTTT,CASSPRIPDNSPLHF
TRBV5-1,.,.,TRBJ2-1,TGCGCCAGCAGCTTGTGGCGGAGCTCCTACAATGAGCAGTTCTTC,CASSLWRSSYNEQFF
TRBV11-2,.,.,TRBJ2-3,TGTGCCAGCAGCTTAGAACAGACAGATACGCAGTATTTT,CASSLEQTDTQYF
TRBV3-1/TRBV3-2,once,TRBD1,TRBJ1-1,TGTGCCAGCAGCGGCGGGACAGGGGGAACTGAAGCTTTCTTT,CASSGGTGGTEAFF
TRBV10-3,many,.,TRBJ1-3,TGTGCCATCCGGGCAGGGTTAACTGGAAACACCATATATTTT,CAIRAGLTGNTIYF
TRBV29-1,.,TRBD1,TRBJ1-1,TGCAGCGTTGCAGGGGGCCTTTCGAACACTGAAGCTTTCTTT,CSVAGGLSNTEAFF
TRBV27,.,.,TRBJ1-6,TGTGCCAGCAGTCCAGGGGTTAATTCACCCCTCCACTTT,CASSPGVNSPLHF
TRBV4-2,.,.,TRBJ1-1,TGTGCCAGCAGCCAAGACAGGGCTTCTATGAACACTGAAGCTTTCTTT,CASSQDRASMNTEAFF
TRBV18,.,.,TRBJ2-5,TGTGCCAGCTCACCACCGTTCGTACAAGAGACCCAGTACTTC,CASSPPFVQETQYF
TRBV29-1,.,.,TRBJ2-2,TGCAGCTTTGGACAGTCCACCGGGGAGCTGTTTTTT,CSFGQSTGELFF
TRBV5-4,.,.,TRBJ1-2,TGTGCCAGCAGCTTGTCAGGGTTTAACTATGGCTACACCTTC,CASSLSGFNYGYTF
TRBV28,.,.,TRBJ1-5,TGTGCCAGCACCTTAGGGGGAGGGTCCCATCAGCCCCAGCATTTT,CASTLGGGSHQPQHF
TRBV5-1,.,.,TRBJ1-1,TGCGCCAGCAGCTCAAGTACTGGGGGCAACACTGAAGCTTTCTTT,CASSSSTGGNTEAFF
TRBV5-1,.,.,TRBJ1-1,TGCGCCAGCAGCGAGGACAGTGGAGGCACTGAAGCTTTCTTT,CASSEDSGGTEAFF
TRBV29-1,.,TRBD2,TRBJ2-1,TGCAGCGTGGGGGGACTAGCGGGAGAAGCTAACAATGAGCAGTTCTTC,CSVGGLAGEANNEQFF
TRBV5-1,.,.,TRBJ1-2,TGCGCCAGCAGCACGGACACCTATGGCTACACCTTC,CASSTDTYGYTF
TRBV6-5,.,TRBD2,TRBJ2-3,TGTGCCAGCAGTTTGGTTAGCGGGATGGATACGCAGTATTTT,CASSLVSGMDTQYF
TRBV25-1,.,.,TRBJ2-7,TGTGCCAGCATCGGGGTCAGGGGTGGAGAGCAGTACTTC,CASIGVRGGEQYF
TRBV3-1/TRBV3-2,.,TRBD1,TRBJ2-7,TGTGCCAGCAGCCAAAGACAGGGAGAGCAGTACTTC,CASSQRQGEQYF
TRBV28,.,TRBD1,TRBJ1-2,TGTGCCAGCAGTTTGGGACAGTCCTATGGCTACACCTTC,CASSLGQSYGYTF
TRBV29-1,.,TRBD2,TRBJ2-3,TGCAGCGCATCTAGCGGGAGTAGCACAGATACGCAGTATTTT,CSASSGSSTDTQYF
TRBV6-5,once,.,TRBJ1-1,TGTGCCAGCAGTTTGAGAGGAGAGAACACTGAAGCTTTCTTT,CASSLRGENTEAFF
TRBV19,once,TRBD2,TRBJ2-3,TGTACCAGTAGTCTGCCAGCGGGAAAGGTGACAGATACGCAGTATTTT,CTSSLPAGKVTDTQYF
TRBV4-1,.,.,TRBJ1-1,TGCGCCAGCAGCCAAGATATGTCGTTAGAAGCTTTCTTT,CASSQDMSLEAFF
TRBV5-4,.,.,TRBJ1-1,TGTGCCAGCAGCTTGGGCAAGCAGGGTCCGGACACTGAAGCTTTCTTT,CASSLGKQGPDTEAFF
TRBV30,.,.,TRBJ1-4,TGTGCCTGGAGTGCGGACTCCGTCCGCGAAAAACTGTTTTTT,CAWSADSVREKLFF
TRBV27,.,TRBD1,TRBJ1-1,TGTGCCAGCAGTTTAGGCCGGACAGGGCTGAACACTGAAGCTTTCTTT,CASSLGRTGLNTEAFF